This T cell receptor beta chain stems from a study of OX40 agonist ivuxolimab in advanced cancers. Across the study: The patients received ivuxolimab by intravenous route every 2 weeks at 0.01 to 10 mg/kg. Males comprised about 84% of the group, whose mean age was about 62 years (range 23 to 79).

Sequenced by immunoSEQ multiplex PCR; TCRdb stores in-frame clones only, minus some. The data contain 30,000 to 40,000 clones, over 65% of them seen just once; the ten biggest clones take up approximately 12%. This CDR3 is 15 amino acids long. V lost 6 bases and J 3 bases, leaving 18 bases between the germline ends. The chain is built from TRBV23-1 and TRBJ2-7; TRBD1 or TRBD2 may be the D gene (6 bases each). TRBV23-1 is filed as an ORF, its function uncertain. Sample: CD4+ or CD8+ T cells sorted from blood, taken in a trial of the OX40 agonist ivuxolimab. This TCR came from an adult with an advanced solid tumor such as melanoma, head and neck, liver or kidney cancer. CDR3 amino acids: CASSTAGHRIYEQYF. Here the CDR3 DNA reads TGCGCCAGCAGCACCGCGGGACATCGGATCTACGAGCAGTACTTC.